The 28 T cell receptor beta chains presented below share a single source sample, sequenced in a study of monozygotic twins with inflammatory bowel disease. From the 5' RACE reads, TCRdb lists one entry per CDR3 protein and no DNA. The ten most abundant clones cover 5.5% to 6.5% of a sample with some 330,000 distinct CDR3 sequences. Sample: blood. These receptors all come from a human donor with ulcerative colitis or Crohn's disease, or a healthy co-twin of an affected twin (not recorded which).

This chain joins TRBV5-6 and TRBJ1-5; with no DNA, the TCRdb D assignment of TRBD1 cannot be verified. The CDR3 extends over 15 amino acids. Germline CDR1 SGHDT, CDR2 YYEEEE. CDR3 residues: CASSLSPGAGQPQHF.

The chain uses TRBV18 and TRBJ2-3; absent DNA, TCRdb's TRBD1 call cannot be checked. Germline CDR1 KGHSH, CDR2 LQKENI. This CDR3 contains 14 residues. The CDR3 region is CASSRGQVTDTQYF. Using reference TRBV18 and TRBJ2-3 for the parts outside the CDR3, the full variable domain is NAGVMQNPRHLVRRRGQEARLRCSPMKGHSHVYWYRQLPEEGLKFMVYLQKENIIDESGMPKERFSAEFPKEGPSILRIQQVVRGDSAAYFCASSRGQVTDTQYFGPGTRLTVL.

The rearrangement joins TRBV6-6 to TRBJ1-2; TCRdb lists TRBD1, though no DNA is available to test this call. This CDR3 spans 14 amino acids. Germline CDR1 and CDR2: MNHNY and SVGAGI (reference sequence). The chain's CDR3 is CASSTQGKKYGYTF.

The chain is built from TRBV5-1 and TRBJ2-3; no DNA is available, so the TRBD1 call from TCRdb remains unchecked. The length of the CDR3 is 14 residues. Germline V CDR1 and CDR2: SGHRS, YFSETQ. CDR3 loop: CASWMGVRTDTQYF. Based on the CDR3 plus reference TRBV5-1 and TRBJ2-3, the full variable domain is KAGVTQTPRYLIKTRGQQVTLSCSPISGHRSVSWYQQTPGQGLQFLFEYFSETQRNKGNFPGRFSGRQFSNSRSEMNVSTLELGDSALYLCASWMGVRTDTQYFGPGTRLTVL.

The rearrangement uses TRBV11-2 and TRBJ2-2; without DNA, the TCRdb call of TRBD2 cannot be checked. The CDR3 length is 17 residues. Germline lookup yields CDR1 SGHAT and CDR2 FQNNGV. The CDR3 is CASSSGSGGLVTGELFF.

The chain uses TRBV10-3 and TRBJ2-1; as DNA is missing, the TRBD2 call by TCRdb cannot be tested. The CDR3 has 16 residues. Looked up from germline, CDR1 is ENHRY and CDR2 is SYGVKD. CDR3 amino acids: CAISFGTSGAYNEQFF.

The chain carries TRBV7-2 and TRBJ2-3; TCRdb selects TRBD2, and the lack of DNA leaves this call unchecked. The CDR3 totals 16 residues. Germline CDR1 reads SGHTA; CDR2 reads FQGNSA. The CDR3 reads CASSPPRGMATDTQYF.

V gene TRBV12-5 combines with J gene TRBJ2-1; TCRdb proposes TRBD2, but this gene call is untestable without DNA. The CDR3 has 18 amino acids. Germline CDR1 and CDR2: LGHNT and FRNRAP. Here the CDR3 reads CASGSGTSGIRAYNEQFF. Complete variable domain (other parts from reference TRBV12-5 and TRBJ2-1): DARVTQTPRHKVTEMGQEVTMRCQPILGHNTVFWYRQTMMQGLELLAYFRNRAPLDDSGMPKDRFSAEMPDATLATLKIQPSEPRDSAVYFCASGSGTSGIRAYNEQFFGPGTRLTVL.

V and J are TRBV6-5 and TRBJ1-6. This CDR3 is 14 amino acids long. The germline CDR1 and CDR2 sequences are MNHEY and SVGAGI. The CDR3 here is CASSYSGRSSPLHF.

The chain couples TRBV6-2 or TRBV6-3 to TRBJ2-1; there is no DNA to check the TCRdb D call of TRBD2. From germline, CDR1 is MNHEY and CDR2 SVGEGT. CDR3 length: 15 amino acids. CDR3 residues: CASSYQGLKYNEQFF.

The V call is TRBV4-3, the J call TRBJ2-7; the TCRdb D gene call, TRBD1, has no DNA to confirm it. This CDR3 region has 14 residues. Germline V gives CDR1 LGHNA, CDR2 YSLEER. The CDR3 is CASSQDSSWGQQYF.

The V call is TRBV11-2, the J call TRBJ2-3; TCRdb names TRBD1, which stays unverified in the absence of DNA. CDR3 length equals 17 residues. The germline gives CDR1 SGHAT, CDR2 FQNNGV. The CDR3 region is CASSLLAGAPSTDTQYF.

CDR3 sequence reads: CASSQPGQENPPQHF. V usage is TRBV7-2 and J usage is TRBJ1-5; the TRBD1 assignment by TCRdb is unverifiable without DNA. The germline CDR1 and CDR2 sequences are SGHTA and FQGNSA. CDR3 length: 15 residues. Full variable domain (remainder filled in from reference TRBV7-2 and TRBJ1-5): GAGVSQSPSNKVTEKGKDVELRCDPISGHTALYWYRQSLGQGLEFLIYFQGNSAPDKSGLPSDRFSAERTGGSVSTLTIQRTQQEDSAVYLCASSQPGQENPPQHFGDGTRLSIL.

The chain links TRBV9 to TRBJ2-2; the D call from TCRdb, TRBD1, cannot be confirmed without DNA. Per germline, CDR1 SGDLS and CDR2 YYNGEE. This CDR3 has 15 amino acids. CDR3 protein: CASSGWTGGPGELFF.

The V and J genes are TRBV7-9 and TRBJ1-6. Looked up from germline, CDR1 is SEHNR and CDR2 is FQNEAQ (reference sequence). This CDR3 has 14 amino acids. CDR3 protein: CASSLQGGDSPLHF.

The rearrangement joins TRBV7-7 to TRBJ2-5; TCRdb indicates TRBD1, and absent DNA this call remains unverified. CDR1 SSHAT and CDR2 FNYEAQ come from the germline V gene (reference sequence). The CDR3 sequence is 14 residues long. CDR3: CASSLEGTPETQYF.

V gene TRBV5-1 combines with J gene TRBJ1-1; there is no DNA to check the TCRdb D call of TRBD1. CDR1 is SGHRS and CDR2 is YFSETQ in the germline V gene. The length of the CDR3 is 13 residues. The CDR3 reads CASSPDRSAETFF.

The gene calls are TRBV12-3 or TRBV12-4 and TRBJ1-5. The CDR3 is 16 amino acids. The CDR3 loop is CASSLGGTAVGQPQHF.

The gene calls are TRBV6-1 and TRBJ2-7. Germline assignment: CDR1 MNHNS and CDR2 SASEGT. The length of the CDR3 is 14 residues. The CDR3 is CASSRNSLSYEQYF.

The chain links TRBV5-1 to TRBJ2-7; without DNA, the TCRdb call of TRBD2 cannot be checked. The CDR3 runs to 15 residues. Germline values: CDR1 SGHRS, CDR2 YFSETQ. CDR3 sequence reads: CASSVAGVPNNEQYF. The variable domain in full, with the rest retrieved from reference TRBV5-1 and TRBJ2-7, is KAGVTQTPRYLIKTRGQQVTLSCSPISGHRSVSWYQQTPGQGLQFLFEYFSETQRNKGNFPGRFSGRQFSNSRSEMNVSTLELGDSALYLCASSVAGVPNNEQYFGPGTRLTVT.

The chain links TRBV28 to TRBJ2-5; TCRdb's D gene call, TRBD2, goes unchecked for lack of DNA. The CDR3 runs 16 residues. Germline lookup yields CDR1 MDHEN and CDR2 SYDVKM. CDR3 amino acids: CASSPSAGTGPETQYF.

J is TRBJ1-6 and V is TRBV12-3 or TRBV12-4. The CDR3 totals 13 residues. The CDR3 protein is CASSLAIGSPLHF.

The chain employs TRBV4-3 and TRBJ2-3; lacking DNA, the TRBD1 call made by TCRdb goes unchecked. The CDR3 length is 13 residues. The germline V gene has CDR1 LGHNA and CDR2 YSLEER. The CDR3 loop is CASSQGTVDTQYF.

The rearrangement uses TRBV18 and TRBJ1-5. The germline gives CDR1 KGHSH, CDR2 LQKENI. This CDR3 is 16 amino acids long. The CDR3 spells CASSSTAYNSNQPQHF.

This chain joins TRBV20-1 and TRBJ2-1; absent DNA, TCRdb's TRBD2 call cannot be checked. This CDR3 has 16 amino acids. In germline, CDR1 is DFQATT, CDR2 SNEGSKA (reference sequence). CDR3 in amino acids: CSAQTEGTSGISGQFF.

V usage is TRBV6-1 and J usage is TRBJ1-5; there is no DNA to check the TCRdb D call of TRBD1. Germline loops: CDR1 MNHNS, CDR2 SASEGT. The CDR3 has 15 residues. The CDR3 here is CASRRQGESNQPQHF.

The chain carries TRBV4-2 and TRBJ1-1; the D call of TRBD1 rests on TCRdb alone, since no DNA is present to check it. The germline V gene has CDR1 LGHNA and CDR2 YNFKEQ. There are 15 residues in the CDR3. CDR3 residues: CASSQVDRENTEAFF.

This sequence joins TRBV7-9 and TRBJ2-4. CDR1 SEHNR and CDR2 FQNEAQ come from the germline V gene (reference sequence). The CDR3 runs to 15 residues. CDR3 region: CASSLGGESKNIQYF.